A selection of T cell receptor beta chains follows, all from one sample in a study of cytomegalovirus exposure and HLA in healthy donors. Sequenced by immunoSEQ multiplex PCR; TCRdb stores in-frame clones only, minus some. The table lists approximately 120,000 clones, roughly 76% of them singletons. Specimen: PBMCs. The receptors derive from a woman in her sixties in good health and CMV-seropositive. CDR3s leave out the opening cysteine and the closing phenylalanine or tryptophan. The D gene is left open where the match is weak.

TRBV5-4	TRBJ1-1	TRBD1	ASSQITNGQGEAF
TRBV18	TRBJ2-7	.	ASSPQVAGPSSYEQY
TRBV15	TRBJ1-5	.	ATSRDPFGNQPQH
TRBV27	TRBJ2-3	TRBD1	ASKLGDRGIDTQY
TRBV7-9	TRBJ2-1	TRBD2	ASSEGTSGVNEQF
TRBV7-9	TRBJ1-2	.	ASSLGHISYGYT
TRBV5-4	TRBJ1-1	.	ASKIGAGLTEAF
TRBV5-6	TRBJ2-3	TRBD2	ASSLPGLAGGPSTDTQY
TRBV4-2	TRBJ2-2	TRBD2	ASSQDPLAGADTGELF
TRBV30	TRBJ1-5	.	AWSPGSNQPQH
TRBV19	TRBJ1-2	.	ASNPRSQAYGYT
TRBV7-9	TRBJ2-7	TRBD1	ASSPYADRGNEQY
TRBV9	TRBJ1-2	.	ASSAVGQYYGYT
TRBV5-4	TRBJ1-2	TRBD1	ASSFTGVHGYT
TRBV7-2	TRBJ2-1	TRBD1	ASSRDREGLNEQF
TRBV6-1	TRBJ2-3	TRBD1	ASRTGGATDTQY
TRBV12-5	TRBJ1-1	.	ASGSGGPGAEAF
TRBV27	TRBJ2-7	.	ASSLTSFRGYEQY
TRBV13	TRBJ1-2	.	ASSLSGLSGYT
TRBV7-2	TRBJ2-7	TRBD2	ASSQLAGIYEQY